This TCR beta chain derives from a study of T cells in Graves' hyperthyroidism and ophthalmopathy (dated by TCRdb to the late 2010s). Background on the whole study: Peripheral blood samples were taken at initial diagnosis, before any treatment was given. A discovery cohort of around 100 patients, approximately 45 with Graves' ophthalmopathy and over 55 with stable Graves' hyperthyroidism, was used to find distinguishing TCR V-J signatures. Prospective prediction of ophthalmopathy was tested in an independent validation cohort consisting of fewer than 20 hyperthyroidism patients and 15 or so patients who later progressed to ophthalmopathy. The roughly 100 discovery patients were randomly divided into training and test sets at a 7:3 ratio. In addition, the study compared T-cell repertoires in thyroid tissue and in blood from roughly six Graves' hyperthyroidism patients. After blood sampling, hyperthyroidism patients were treated with methimazole at a starting dose of 30 mg daily, and ophthalmopathy patients were treated with high-dose intravenous methylprednisolone. The paper reports TCR Vbeta CDR3 sequencing of some 140 peripheral blood samples: approximately 43 ophthalmopathy, roughly 80 hyperthyroidism and some 17 progressor patients.

From the cysteine up to the phenylalanine, the CDR3 has a length of 16 residues. Of all the DNA, just the CDR3 is kept, 48 bases in frame from base 1. CDR1 and CDR2 are drawn from the germline V gene: SGHTA, FQGNSA. The germline ends are 19 bases apart after V is trimmed by 5 bases and J by 3 bases. Graves' hyperthyroidism was defined as stable when no progression to ophthalmopathy occurred over 18 months of follow-up. Hyperthyroidism patients were newly diagnosed, with disease duration under 2 months, and aged 18 to 65 years. Any patient with an uncontrolled infection, another autoimmune disease, pregnancy or lactation was excluded. Diagnoses were established on the basis of clinical symptoms, serum thyroxine and TRAb, thyroid ultrasound, and orbital computed tomography. Ficoll-Paque density gradient centrifugation was used to isolate PBMCs from approximately 10 ml of fresh peripheral blood. Trizol reagent was used to extract total RNA, and RNA quality was then checked on an Agilent 2100 Bioanalyzer.

On the study overall, not on this receptor specifically: No statistical method was used to set the sample size in advance, and investigators knew the group allocation. A model built on a 13 V-J signature distinguished ophthalmopathy from stable hyperthyroidism, reaching around 90% sensitivity and 81% to 83% specificity in cross-validation and 80%/75% in testing. Blood samples also contained most of the expanded thyroid clonotypes (frequency above 0.001), which suggests that blood repertoires may reflect thyroid immune responses. In validation, progression to ophthalmopathy was predicted by the model with around 71% sensitivity and 72.22% specificity, a median of approximately 7.1 months before onset.

This clonotype has at least ten counts. No cognate antigen has been identified for it. The record has no base qualities; no much larger clone is one base away. TCR beta CDR3 regions were amplified from RNA transcripts. For the first round of RT-PCR on the TCR CDR3, the HTBI primer set was used together with the Qiagen OneStep RT-PCR kit. A second multiplex PCR round built the libraries, followed by size selection and purification. Paired-end sequencing of the libraries was performed with 100 bp reads on an Illumina HiSeq2000. As for the original processing: SOAPnuke was used to process the raw data, throwing out any read that contained adapters or uncalled bases, had a mean Phred below 15, or lacked an exact constant-primer or identifier match. COPE v1.2.5 was used to merge the high-quality paired reads, and each unique nucleotide sequence was defined as a clonotype. Clonotypes were aligned to IMGT TRBV, TRBD and TRBJ reference segments using MiTCR v1.1. Analysis was restricted to V-J combinations with a frequency above 0.0001, which covered roughly 99% of repertoires. A TCS score was defined as the ratio of F50 (clonal expansion) to E x V (chaos), with BLOSUM62-based TCRdist applied between CDR3 peptides within each V-J. Welch's t-statistics and random forest reduced around 520 V-J features to about 12, which were used in a naive Bayes classifier (R e1071). TCRdb took the public reads, trimmed them with fastp at Q25, ran MiXCR for clone calling and kept in-frame beta chains. Under each unique CDR3 protein, matching rows form one entry showing the most common genes and DNA. V and J calls and clone size were set by TCRdb, not the authors. The sample table holds a few hundred thousand distinct CDR3 sequences, of which 15% to 18% were seen once. Clones ranked in the top ten supply less than 9.5% of the sample.

The sequenced material came from blood. This clonotype was sampled from a woman in her 30s with Graves' hyperthyroidism. The chain is assembled from TRBV7-2 and TRBJ2-5; the D gene is perhaps TRBD1, on 6 matching bases. The DNA sequence reads TGTGCCAGCAGCCTTTTGGTCGCAGGGGACAAAGAGACCCAGTACTTC. Its protein is CASSLLVAGDKETQYF.